Described below is a single T cell receptor beta chain sequence and its context. Seattle enrolled patients during active infection and tracked them longitudinally. These data are taken from a study of blood T cell repertoires in COVID-19. Study in general: From the United States, Italy and Spain came samples of acute and convalescent COVID-19.

The CDR3 has 14 amino acids. V lost 3 bases to trimming and J lost 5 bases, with 13 bases between them. The germline CDR1 and CDR2 sequences are MNHEY and SMNVEV (reference sequence). Per the study methods: Estimation of nucleated cell counts relied on the amplification of reference gene primers. The repertoire was sequenced with immunoSEQ multiplex PCR; TCRdb's copy has only in-frame clones and lacks some. The DNA was the basis for D and trimming; V, J and clone size are from that table. The sample contains approximately 120,000 clones, 92% of which appear only once. J is TRBJ2-5 and V is TRBV27; TRBD1 might be the D (6 bases). Specimen: peripheral blood. The source is a man between 45 and 60 years old with COVID-19, enrolled during active disease. In DNA, the CDR3 is TGTGCCAGCAGTTTGTTGGGGGCTGGGGAGACCCAGTACTTC. Protein: CASSLLGAGETQYF.